Shown below are 15 T cell receptor beta chains from a single sample sequenced in a study of Ad26.COV2.S vaccination and SARS-CoV-2 variants. Using immunoSEQ multiplex PCR, the repertoire was profiled, and TCRdb retains in-frame clones only, with some absent. Counted here are about 350,000 clones, approximately 90% occurring once; the ten biggest clones make up about 4.6%. Treatment given: 19 received Ad26.COV2.S at low or high dose, single or two shots; about 5 received placebo; per-sample allocation not given. Sampling was done on day 63 after the first vaccine or placebo injection. This specimen was peripheral blood, taken in a trial of Ad26.COV2.S vaccine versus placebo. The receptors were sampled from a person aged 18-65 years who received the Ad26.COV2.S COVID-19 vaccine or a placebo.

The V and J genes are TRBV5-1 and TRBJ2-1, with a weak D call TRBD2 (7 bases). The V gene's germline CDR1 is SGHRS and CDR2 YFSETQ. Trimming cost V 7 bases and J 7 bases, with 18 bases left between them. The CDR3 is 14 residues long. This CDR3 reads CASLRDTGRNEQFF. The CDR3 nucleotides are TGCGCCAGCCTCCGGGACACCGGGAGGAATGAGCAGTTCTTC.

The CDR3 bases are TGTGCCAGTAGTGCGGAGGGGGCCCTTTTTAGGAAACTGTTTTTT. This sequence encodes CASSAEGALFRKLFF. The V and J genes are TRBV19 and TRBJ1-4; 7 positions agree with TRBD1. Losses at the gene ends were 5 bases for V and 11 bases for J; bases not matched to a gene: 14. The germline CDR1 and CDR2 sequences are LNHDA and SQIVND (reference sequence). There are 15 residues in the CDR3.

The genes are TRBV10-3 and TRBJ2-3, with D perhaps matching TRBD2 (5 bases). CDR1 and CDR2 (germline): ENHRY, SYGVKD. V was pared by 4 bases and J by 0 bases, with 11 bases between. CDR3 length: 15 residues. The DNA of the CDR3 is TGTGCCATCAGTGCGAGGGCAGAGAGCACAGATACGCAGTATTTT. It is translated as CAISARAESTDTQYF.

The V gene is TRBV4-2, the J gene TRBJ1-5, with D possibly TRBD1 on 6 matching bases. Germline V gene sequence: CDR1 LGHNA, CDR2 YNFKEQ. The germline V and J ends were trimmed by 4 bases and 2 bases, with 12 bases remaining between them. The CDR3 runs to 15 residues. CDR3 sequence reads: CASSPQAGGNQPQHF. For the CDR3, the DNA is TGTGCCAGCAGCCCCCAAGCAGGGGGCAATCAGCCCCAGCATTTT.

The chain carries TRBV19 and TRBJ1-1; weak D call: TRBD1 (5 bases). In germline, CDR1 is LNHDA, CDR2 SQIVND (reference sequence). Trimming stripped 3 bases from V and 0 bases from J, with 11 bases between. The CDR3 length is 15 residues. The CDR3 is CASSIQGTLNTEAFF. CDR3 DNA: TGTGCCAGTAGTATCCAGGGCACATTGAACACTGAAGCTTTCTTT.

The CDR3 nucleotides read TGTGCCAGTAGGACTAGCGGGAACACCGGGGAGCTGTTTTTT. Amino acid sequence: CASRTSGNTGELFF. The gene calls are TRBV2 and TRBJ2-2; 10 positions agree with TRBD2. In germline, CDR1 is SNHLY, CDR2 FYNNEI. This CDR3 is 14 amino acids long. The trim removed 9 bases at V and 1 base at J, leaving 2 bases unmatched.

The chain combines TRBV20-1 with TRBJ1-3; 7 bases agree with TRBD1. Germline V lookup: CDR1 DFQATT, CDR2 SNEGSKA (reference sequence). The CDR3 length is 16 residues. With 3 bases clipped from V and 0 bases from J, the junction kept 8 bases outside the gene matches. DNA for the CDR3: TGCAGTGCTAGTCCAGGGGGTAGAACCTCTGGAAACACCATATATTTT. It translates to CSASPGGRTSGNTIYF.

V gene TRBV10-3 combines with J gene TRBJ2-7; TRBD1 aligns across 8 bases. The CDR3 consists of 17 residues. Germline lookup yields CDR1 ENHRY and CDR2 SYGVKD. V was clipped by 3 bases and J by 3 bases; unmatched bases: 13. In nucleotides, the CDR3 is TGTGCCATCAGTGACCCGGACCGGGACAGGCGACACTACGAGCAGTACTTC. Amino acids: CAISDPDRDRRHYEQYF.

The chain is built from TRBV6-1 and TRBJ2-1, with TRBD2 identical over 12 bases. CDR3 length: 15 amino acids. The germline V gene has CDR1 MNHNS and CDR2 SASEGT. The trim removed 3 bases at V and 3 bases at J, leaving 0 bases unmatched. The CDR3 DNA follows: TGTGCCAGCAGTGAGACTAGCGGGAGCTACAATGAGCAGTTCTTC. Amino acids: CASSETSGSYNEQFF.

The rearrangement uses TRBV5-1 and TRBJ1-3; D might be TRBD1 (5 bases). Per the germline V gene, CDR1 is SGHRS and CDR2 is YFSETQ. V lost 6 bases, J lost 2 bases, and 15 bases lay in between. The CDR3 sequence is 15 residues long. CDR3 sequence reads: CASTRGGSPGNTIYF. The CDR3 nucleotides are TGCGCCAGCACTCGTGGGGGTTCCCCTGGAAACACCATATATTTT.

V and J are TRBV7-2 and TRBJ2-1; the match to TRBD1 covers 8 bases. V was clipped by 6 bases and J by 5 bases; unmatched bases: 3. This CDR3 is built from 13 residues. Per the germline V gene, CDR1 is SGHTA and CDR2 is FQGNSA. CDR3 sequence (DNA): TGTGCCAGCAGGAGGACAGGGAACAATGAGCAGTTCTTC. This codes for CASRRTGNNEQFF.

The genes are TRBV25-1 and TRBJ2-7; 8 bases align to TRBD2. The CDR3 is 16 residues long. Looked up from germline, CDR1 is MGHDK and CDR2 is SYGVNS. With 2 bases clipped from V and 5 bases from J, the junction kept 11 bases outside the gene matches. CDR3 sequence (DNA): TGTGCCAGCAGTGAACCTGCTAGCGGGTTAACCCACGAGCAGTACTTC. Amino acids: CASSEPASGLTHEQYF.

The sample holds a few counts of this clone. The CDR3 DNA is TGTGCCAGTAGACGAGGGTGGGGCACAGATACGCAGTATTTT. The encoded protein is CASRRGWGTDTQYF. The rearrangement joins TRBV19 to TRBJ2-3; tentative D call: TRBD2 (5 bases). The V end was cut by 6 bases, the J end by 1 base, with 11 bases between. The CDR3 runs to 14 residues. CDR1 is LNHDA, CDR2 SQIVND, per germline (reference sequence). The variable domain in full, with the rest retrieved from reference TRBV19 and TRBJ2-3, is DGGITQSPKYLFRKEGQNVTLSCEQNLNHDAMYWYRQDPGQGLRLIYYSQIVNDFQKGDIAEGYSVSREKKESFPLTVTSAQKNPTAFYLCASRRGWGTDTQYFGPGTRLTVL.

This chain uses TRBV9 with TRBJ1-2; 8 bases align to TRBD1. V dropped 0 bases and J dropped 9; count of bases not matched to a gene: 19. The germline V gene encodes CDR1 SGDLS and CDR2 YYNGEE. The CDR3 is 18 residues long. The CDR3 nucleotides read TGTGCCAGCAGCGTAGACCCGGACAGGGTCCCAGACAATATGCGCTACACCTTC. It yields the protein CASSVDPDRVPDNMRYTF.

The chain recombines TRBV9 with TRBJ1-1; D call uncertain. CDR1 SGDLS and CDR2 YYNGEE come from the germline V gene. The CDR3 covers 8 residues. The ends were cut back, 6 bases at V and 9 bases at J, with 3 bases in the middle. Here the CDR3 reads CASKKAFF. The CDR3 DNA is TGTGCCAGCAAGAAAGCTTTCTTT.